Listed here are 26 T cell receptor beta chains from one sample, sequenced in a study of beta chain features in type 1 diabetes. The authors reverse transcribed all of the isolated RNA, so sequencing captured expressed TCRB transcripts. Using immunoSEQ multiplex PCR, the repertoire was profiled, and TCRdb retains in-frame clones only, with some absent. This sample yields 9,300 or so clones, of which around 82% are seen a single time; 1.2% to 1.5% belongs to the top ten. Sequences were obtained from Tregs from blood. The receptors shown here come from a woman aged 18-30 years in good health.

This clone was seen a few times. V is TRBV7-3 and J is TRBJ2-1; a possible D gene is TRBD2 (5 bases). Trimming pared 3 bases from V and 5 bases from J, leaving 8 bases between. The CDR3 loop spans 13 amino acids. Germline CDR1 is SGHTA and CDR2 is FQGTGA. The DNA of the CDR3 is TGTGCCAGCAGCTTGGGGAGTCACAATGAGCAGTTCTTC. It is translated as CASSLGSHNEQFF.

The V call is TRBV7-8, the J call TRBJ1-1, with a possible D match to TRBD1 (5 bases). V lost 2 bases and J 4 bases, leaving 8 bases between the germline ends. Germline V CDR1 and CDR2: SGHVS, FQNEAQ. The CDR3 length is 13 residues. CDR3 in amino acids: CASSLYGGTEAFF. The CDR3 coding sequence is TGTGCCAGCAGCTTATACGGGGGCACTGAAGCTTTCTTT.

J is TRBJ2-5 and V is TRBV19; 7 nucleotides line up with TRBD1. There are 14 residues in the CDR3. Germline CDR1 reads LNHDA; CDR2 reads SQIVND (reference sequence). Unmatched junction bases numbered 7, after V lost 4 bases and J lost 5 bases. The DNA of the CDR3 is TGTGCCAGTAGTACCGGGACAGCCGGGGAGACCCAGTACTTC. Protein product: CASSTGTAGETQYF.

J is TRBJ2-1 and V is TRBV10-3; 7 bases line up with TRBD1. Trimming took 0 bases from V and 12 from J; bases not matched to a gene: 5. Per the germline V gene, CDR1 is ENHRY and CDR2 is SYGVKD. The CDR3 spans 13 residues. CDR3 protein: CAISESRQGGQFF. CDR3 nucleotide sequence: TGTGCCATCAGTGAGTCACGACAGGGCGGGCAGTTCTTC.

This chain connects TRBV7-2 to TRBJ2-1, with TRBD2 matching over 12 bases. The junction had 8 bases not matched to a gene; V was cut back by 4 bases and J by 4 bases. CDR3 length: 17 amino acids. Germline V gene lookup returns CDR1 SGHTA and CDR2 FQGNSA. DNA of the CDR3: TGTGCCAGCAGCTATCTAGGAGGACTAGCGGGGTACAATGAGCAGTTCTTC. Its protein is CASSYLGGLAGYNEQFF.

This clone was recorded only once. This chain connects TRBV7-3 to TRBJ2-3; TRBD1 agrees at 9 bases. The ends lost 5 bases at V and 1 base at J; junction bases unmatched: 7. Germline V gene sequence: CDR1 SGHTA, CDR2 FQGTGA. The CDR3 sequence is 16 residues long. The CDR3 nucleotides are TGTGCCAGCAGCGACTACCGGGACAGGGGCACAGATACGCAGTATTTT. Protein sequence: CASSDYRDRGTDTQYF.

This rearrangement joins TRBV29-1 to TRBJ1-3; 10 bases fit TRBD1. Germline CDR1 is SQVTM and CDR2 is ANQGSEA. This CDR3 comprises 15 residues. Unmatched junction bases numbered 8, after V lost 5 bases and J lost 4 bases. The chain's CDR3 is CSVRTGTGDGNTIYF. CDR3 nucleotide sequence: TGCAGCGTTCGGACCGGGACAGGGGACGGAAACACCATATATTTT.

The V and J genes are TRBV14 and TRBJ2-3; possibly TRBD2 for D (6 bases). The V gene lost 2 bases and the J gene lost 3 bases, with 12 bases spanning the gap. Per the germline V gene, CDR1 is SGHDN and CDR2 is FVKESK. CDR3 length: 15 amino acids. This CDR3 reads CASSQLGGWTDTQYF. CDR3 coding DNA: TGTGCCAGCAGCCAACTAGGAGGGTGGACAGATACGCAGTATTTT.

This clone was recorded a few times. The chain employs TRBV2 and TRBJ2-5, with D uncertain. The CDR3 is 13 residues long. The germline V gene encodes CDR1 SNHLY and CDR2 FYNNEI. Between the trimmed V and J ends, which lost 9 bases and 1 base, there was a span of 12 bases. The CDR3 region is CASRLLIQETQYF. CDR3 DNA: TGTGCCAGTAGACTGCTAATCCAAGAGACCCAGTACTTC.

This chain uses TRBV19 with TRBJ2-5; the match to TRBD1 covers 10 bases. The CDR3 totals 16 residues. Germline CDR1 and CDR2: LNHDA and SQIVND (reference sequence). The V gene end was trimmed by 6 bases and the J gene end by 4 bases; junction bases not matched to a gene: 11. The CDR3 DNA is TGTGCCAGTAGCCGCCTGGACAGGGGGAATGGAGAGACCCAGTACTTC. Amino acid sequence: CASSRLDRGNGETQYF.

The chain is built from TRBV5-1 and TRBJ1-3; 7 bases align to TRBD1. Per germline, CDR1 SGHRS and CDR2 YFSETQ. This CDR3 spans 17 amino acids. The trim removed 1 base at V and 3 bases at J, leaving 10 bases unmatched. CDR3 DNA sequence: TGCGCCAGCAGCTTGAATCTTGAGGGGGCGCGTGGAAACACCATATATTTT. Amino acid sequence: CASSLNLEGARGNTIYF.

This clone was recorded once. CDR3 loop: CASSSSGTGGLYEQFF. The DNA for the CDR3 is TGTGCCAGCAGCTCCTCCGGGACAGGGGGCCTTTATGAGCAGTTCTTC. The chain links TRBV7-3 to TRBJ2-1; the match to TRBD1 covers 12 bases. The CDR3 sequence is 16 residues long. The junction had 9 bases not matched to a gene; V was cut back by 4 bases and J by 8 bases. Germline CDR1 is SGHTA and CDR2 is FQGTGA.

The CDR3 region has the DNA TGTGCCACCTCACTAGGAGGCAGACAAGAGACCCAGTACTTC. Protein sequence: CATSLGGRQETQYF. The gene calls are TRBV6-6 and TRBJ2-5, with TRBD2 as a possible D gene (5 bases). The CDR3 totals 14 residues. The germline V gene has CDR1 MNHNY and CDR2 SVGAGI (reference sequence). V lost 10 bases, J lost 2 bases, and 17 bases lay in between.

The chain carries TRBV2 and TRBJ2-7; D ambiguous. Deletions cut 2 bases from V and 6 bases from J, with 11 bases between. This CDR3 comprises 13 residues. Germline CDR1 and CDR2: SNHLY and FYNNEI. The CDR3 is CASSEYWSREQYF. CDR3 sequence (DNA): TGTGCCAGCAGTGAATATTGGTCGCGCGAGCAGTACTTC.

The chain combines TRBV6-5 with TRBJ2-3, with 10 bases lining up with TRBD1. V shed 6 bases, J shed 7 bases, and the junction held 7 bases outside the gene matches. Germline V gene lookup returns CDR1 MNHEY and CDR2 SVGAGI. The CDR3 is made up of 14 amino acids. CDR3 sequence reads: CASSRGQGMNTQYF. The CDR3 nucleotides are TGTGCCAGCAGCCGGGGACAGGGGATGAATACGCAGTATTTT.

V usage is TRBV5-1 and J usage is TRBJ2-1; 12 bases map to TRBD2. CDR1 and CDR2 from the germline V gene are SGHRS and YFSETQ. With V trimmed by 5 bases and J by 12 bases, 9 bases remained unmatched. This CDR3 contains 14 residues. The CDR3 sequence: CASSRRLAGDRQFF. In nucleotides, the CDR3 is TGCGCCAGCAGTCGTAGACTAGCGGGAGACCGGCAGTTCTTC.

The CDR3 reads CASSSGTAFNTGELFF. The CDR3 DNA follows: TGTGCCAGCAGCTCCGGGACAGCCTTTAACACCGGGGAGCTGTTTTTT. The V call is TRBV6-6, the J call TRBJ2-2, with 7 bases lining up with TRBD1. The germline gives CDR1 MNHNY, CDR2 SVGAGI (reference sequence). The CDR3 has 16 amino acids. Germline trimming cut 6 bases from V and 2 bases from J; bases unmatched to any gene: 9.

In this sample, this clone turned up a few times. The chain links TRBV10-3 to TRBJ2-1, with TRBD2 matching 14 bases. V was clipped by 9 bases and J by 6 bases; unmatched bases: 7. Looked up from germline, CDR1 is ENHRY and CDR2 is SYGVKD. This CDR3 has 15 amino acids. CDR3 sequence: CAIRGTSGGRNEQFF. In DNA form, the CDR3 reads TGTGCCATACGAGGGACTAGCGGGGGCCGCAATGAGCAGTTCTTC.

The chain joins TRBV9 to TRBJ1-2; a possible D gene is TRBD1 (6 bases). Trimming took off 2 bases at V and 6 bases at J, with 14 bases between the two ends. The CDR3 spans 14 residues. Germline-derived CDR1 and CDR2 are SGDLS and YYNGEE. The CDR3 bases are TGTGCCAGCAGCGTTGGCAGGGGAAGGGATGGCTACACCTTC. Protein: CASSVGRGRDGYTF.

The chain has TRBV5-6 and TRBJ1-2; no clear D. V was shortened by 2 bases and J by 7 bases, with 12 bases between the two germline ends. There are 13 residues in the CDR3. Germline CDR1 is SGHDT and CDR2 is YYEEEE. The CDR3 nucleotides read TGTGCCAGCAGCTTTGAGTGGAGGCGTGGCTACACCTTC. It translates to CASSFEWRRGYTF.

The genes are TRBV30 and TRBJ1-3; no clear D gene. V lost 5 bases and J 0 bases, leaving 11 bases between the germline ends. CDR3 length: 14 residues. Germline CDR1 reads GTSNPN; CDR2 reads SVGIG (reference sequence). The CDR3: CAWGGLTSGNTIYF. DNA of the CDR3: TGTGCCTGGGGAGGACTGACCTCTGGAAACACCATATATTTT. Looking up the rest from reference TRBV30 and TRBJ1-3 gives the full variable domain: SQTIHQWPATLVQPVGSPLSLECTVEGTSNPNLYWYRQAAGRGLQLLFYSVGIGQISSEVPQNLSASRPQDRQFILSSKKLLLSDSGFYLCAWGGLTSGNTIYFGEGSWLTVV.

V is TRBV29-1 and J is TRBJ1-1; D unclear. Germline lookup yields CDR1 SQVTM and CDR2 ANQGSEA. V was trimmed by 4 bases and J by 4 bases, leaving 16 bases between them. The CDR3 loop spans 14 amino acids. CDR3 region: CSVASTGSGTEAFF. The CDR3 coding sequence is TGCAGCGTTGCGTCAACCGGTAGTGGCACTGAAGCTTTCTTT.

This rearrangement joins TRBV7-6 to TRBJ2-1, with 10 bases lining up with TRBD2. The V gene end was trimmed by 5 bases and the J gene end by 12 bases; junction bases not matched to a gene: 25. This CDR3 is 19 amino acids long. Germline lookup yields CDR1 SGHVS and CDR2 FNYEAQ. The CDR3 here is CASSLYSLHSSRLAGGQFF. The CDR3 DNA reads TGTGCCAGCAGCCTTTATAGCTTACATTCCTCCAGACTAGCGGGCGGGCAGTTCTTC.

CDR3 residues: CASSTSRDGYGYTF. In nucleotides, the CDR3 is TGTGCCAGCAGTACATCCAGGGATGGCTATGGCTACACCTTC. This chain uses TRBV6-1 with TRBJ1-2, with D possibly TRBD1 on 5 matching bases. The germline V gene has CDR1 MNHNS and CDR2 SASEGT. V dropped 5 bases and J dropped 4 bases, with 14 bases sitting between them. CDR3 length equals 14 residues.

The chain recombines TRBV10-2 with TRBJ1-5, with D perhaps matching TRBD1 (6 bases). Looked up from germline, CDR1 is WSHSY and CDR2 is SAAADI. The CDR3 has 13 amino acids. With 7 bases removed from V and 4 bases from J, the gap between germline ends came to 11 bases. CDR3 amino acids: CASTGQLNQPQHF. In DNA, the CDR3 is TGCGCCAGCACTGGACAGCTTAATCAGCCCCAGCATTTT.

V and J are TRBV7-3 and TRBJ2-1; a possible D gene is TRBD2 (7 bases). The CDR3 is 15 residues long. V was trimmed by 4 bases and J by 2 bases, leaving 12 bases between them. The germline V gene has CDR1 SGHTA and CDR2 FQGTGA. The CDR3 sequence is CASSWGGSPYNEQFF. Here the CDR3 DNA reads TGTGCCAGCAGCTGGGGGGGCTCTCCCTACAATGAGCAGTTCTTC.